This T cell receptor (beta chain) was documented in a study of OX40 agonist ivuxolimab in advanced cancers. Study overall: Dose-escalation patients were diagnosed with hepatocellular carcinoma, melanoma, renal cell cancer or head and neck cancer. Mean age approximately 59 years, range about 23 to 79; around 80% male.

V was pared by 6 bases and J by 0 bases, with 8 bases between. The CDR3 extends over 14 amino acids. Germline V gene data show CDR1 as ENHRY and CDR2 as SYGVKD. Study findings and constraints: The study observed clonal expansion of CD4+ and CD8+ blood T cells by week 6 at 0.1 to 3.0 mg/kg. CD4+ T cells averaged fewer expanded clones than CD8+ T cells.

The method was immunoSEQ multiplex PCR; TCRdb's version includes in-frame clones alone and lacks a portion of them. The data show tens of thousands of clones, with about 91% seen just once and approximately 0.44% held by the top ten. This clone appeared a single time. Its antigen is currently unknown. This chain links TRBV10-3 with TRBJ2-2; D could derive from TRBD1 or TRBD2 (5 bases each). The clonotype comes from an adult with an advanced solid tumor such as melanoma, head and neck, liver or kidney cancer. The material sequenced was CD4+ or CD8+ T cells sorted from blood, taken in a trial of the OX40 agonist ivuxolimab. DNA of the CDR3: TGTGCCATCAGCGGGACCACGAACACCGGGGAGCTGTTTTTT. Its protein product is CAISGTTNTGELFF.